A selection of T cell receptor beta chains follows, all from one sample in a study of cytomegalovirus exposure and HLA in healthy donors. Assay used: immunoSEQ multiplex PCR; TCRdb lists only in-frame clones, some missing. The data contain 100,000 to 150,000 clones, approximately 75% of them singletons. The sample taken for sequencing was PBMCs. Receptors were obtained from a woman aged 45-59 years in good health and CMV-seronegative. The CDR3 runs from the conserved cysteine through the conserved F or W. The order of the fields is clone size, V gene, J gene, D gene, CDR3 protein, CDR3 DNA. A D gene is named only where the DNA matches it firmly. Rows give clone size only sometimes, using once, few, many, or a class for an expanded clone.

-	TRBV7-9	TRBJ2-2	TRBD1	CASNSLRQGGVRELFF	TGTGCCAGCAACTCTTTAAGACAGGGGGGGGTCCGGGAGCTGTTTTTT
-	TRBV28	TRBJ2-3	TRBD2	CASIPPAGVMGADTQYF	TGTGCCAGCATTCCCCCGGCGGGGGTTATGGGGGCAGATACGCAGTATTTT
once	TRBV19	TRBJ2-2	TRBD2	CASSIKAGVRPGELFF	TGTGCCAGTAGTATAAAAGCGGGAGTGCGCCCCGGGGAGCTGTTTTTT
-	TRBV19	TRBJ2-3	TRBD1	CASSIDGTGGNTQYF	TGTGCCAGTAGTATAGATGGGACAGGGGGGAATACGCAGTATTTT
-	TRBV15	TRBJ2-7	TRBD2	CATSRGGGTSSKQYF	TGTGCCACCAGCAGAGGGGGGGGGACGTCCTCCAAGCAGTACTTC
-	TRBV29-1	TRBJ1-1	TRBD1	CSVRQGPTEAFF	TGCAGCGTTAGACAGGGACCCACTGAAGCTTTCTTT
once	TRBV7-9	TRBJ1-5	-	CASSLGQGRPQHF	TGTGCCAGCAGCTTGGGACAAGGGCGGCCCCAGCATTTT
-	TRBV7-3	TRBJ2-3	TRBD2	CASSLLAGTYTDTQYF	TGTGCCAGCAGCTTACTAGCGGGGACTTACACAGATACGCAGTATTTT
-	TRBV10-3	TRBJ2-1	TRBD2	CAISLAGGNEQFF	TGTGCCATCAGCCTAGCGGGAGGGAATGAGCAGTTCTTC
-	TRBV25-1	TRBJ2-5	-	CASSEYGFETQYF	TGTGCCAGCAGTGAATACGGTTTCGAGACCCAGTACTTC
-	TRBV7-8	TRBJ2-7	-	CASSLGGFTYEQYF	TGTGCCAGCAGCTTAGGCGGGTTTACCTACGAGCAGTACTTC
-	TRBV20-1	TRBJ2-3	-	CSARGSFDGYF	TGCAGTGCTAGAGGGAGTTTTGACGGTTATTTT